Shown below are 20 T cell receptor beta chains from a single sample sequenced in a study of T cells in Graves' hyperthyroidism and ophthalmopathy. Amplified TCR beta CDR3 regions came from RNA transcripts. The HTBI primer set drove a first-round RT-PCR of the TCR CDR3. Via MiXCR, TCRdb re-called the multiplex PCR reads, giving one row per CDR3 protein. The table lists about 130,000 distinct CDR3 sequences, 22% of them singletons. Sequenced material: blood. The receptors here all came from a woman in her fifties or sixties with Graves' hyperthyroidism that later progressed to Graves' ophthalmopathy.

Of note for this clonotype: A clone one base away is much larger, so this may be a read error. Lacking the conserved final phenylalanine or tryptophan, this CDR3 likely reflects a read error. CDR3 amino acids: CASSLETGGATDTQYY. Written as DNA, the CDR3 is TGTGCCAGCAGCTTGGAGACAGGTGGTGCCACAGATACGCAGTATTAT. The chain recombines TRBV5-5 with TRBJ2-3; possible D gene TRBD1, 6 bases. V was shortened by 0 bases and J by 2 bases, with 13 bases between the two germline ends. Per the germline V gene, CDR1 is SGHKS and CDR2 is YYEKEE (reference sequence). The CDR3 is 16 amino acids.

This clonotype was seen many times. J is TRBJ1-6 and V is TRBV30; D possibly corresponds to TRBD1 (5 bases). Germline V gene lookup returns CDR1 GTSNPN and CDR2 SVGIG (reference sequence). V was trimmed by 2 bases and J by 10 bases, leaving 18 bases between them. This CDR3 spans 15 amino acids. This CDR3 is CAWSQTGTPGSPLHF. The CDR3 DNA reads TGTGCCTGGAGTCAGACCGGGACCCCGGGGTCACCCCTCCACTTT.

This chain links TRBV6-1 with TRBJ2-3, with 15 bases fitting TRBD2. The CDR3 is 18 amino acids. The V segment lost 6 bases and the J segment 5 bases; nucleotides outside the gene matches: 12. Germline V lookup: CDR1 MNHNS, CDR2 SASEGT. The DNA of the CDR3 is TGTGCCAGCAGCCGGCCGTGGACTAGCGGGAGGGCCGTAGATACGCAGTATTTT. Its protein product is CASSRPWTSGRAVDTQYF.

This clonotype was detected many times. The chain links TRBV7-8 to TRBJ1-1, with D hard to call. Trimming shortened V by 2 bases and J by 0 bases, and 10 bases separated the two germline ends. This CDR3 spans 15 amino acids. The V gene's germline CDR1 is SGHVS and CDR2 FQNEAQ. The CDR3 DNA is TGTGCCAGCAGCTTATCTGGCGGGGTGAACACTGAAGCTTTCTTT. As protein: CASSLSGGVNTEAFF.

The gene calls are TRBV28 and TRBJ1-1, with TRBD1 identical over 10 bases. The CDR3 has 16 residues. Trimming cost V 2 bases and J 1 base; bases outside gene matches: 4. Germline CDR1 MDHEN, CDR2 SYDVKM. The CDR3 nucleotides are TGTGCCAGCAGTTTACCGAGGACAGGGGGGAACACTGAAGCTTTCTTT. Translated: CASSLPRTGGNTEAFF.

This clonotype was recorded at least ten times. The chain carries TRBV3-1 and TRBJ2-5, with a weak D call TRBD2 (6 bases). V was cut by 8 bases and J by 4 bases, with 20 bases left in between. This CDR3 is 15 amino acids long. Germline lookup yields CDR1 LGHDT and CDR2 YNNKEL (reference sequence). The CDR3: CASYPRLVVGETQYF. CDR3 nucleotides: TGTGCCAGCTACCCGCGACTAGTGGTTGGAGAGACCCAGTACTTC.

This clonotype occurred a few times. This chain joins TRBV7-9 and TRBJ1-2, with no clear D. The CDR3 covers 15 residues. The V gene lost 5 bases and the J gene lost 4 bases, with 17 bases spanning the gap. Germline loops: CDR1 SEHNR, CDR2 FQNEAQ (reference sequence). The CDR3 here is CASSRITKGSYGYTF. The CDR3, as DNA: TGTGCCAGCAGCCGCATAACTAAGGGATCCTATGGCTACACCTTC.

This chain uses TRBV18 with TRBJ2-7; 12 positions agree with TRBD2. This CDR3 contains 16 residues. Trimming removed 3 bases from V and 4 bases from J; junction bases left unmatched: 7. Germline CDR1 is KGHSH and CDR2 is LQKENI. CDR3 residues: CASSPILTSGSYEQYF. The CDR3 DNA sequence: TGTGCCAGCTCACCCATATTGACTAGCGGGAGTTACGAGCAGTACTTC.

This clonotype was found many times. The chain couples TRBV20-1 to TRBJ2-1; D is perhaps TRBD1 or TRBD2 (5 bases each). The CDR3 runs 16 residues. In germline, CDR1 is DFQATT, CDR2 SNEGSKA (reference sequence). The V gene lost 1 base and the J gene lost 8 bases, with 21 bases spanning the gap. In nucleotides, the CDR3 is TGCAGTGCTAGAGTGGTTTTGTCAGAAAGAGGGGATGAGCAGTTCTTC. As protein: CSARVVLSERGDEQFF.

The rearrangement uses TRBV2 and TRBJ2-3, with TRBD2 matching 8 bases. The CDR3 runs 15 residues. Losses at the gene ends were 6 bases for V and 1 base for J; bases not matched to a gene: 6. CDR1 SNHLY and CDR2 FYNNEI come from the germline V gene. For the CDR3, the DNA is TGTGCCAGCAGGCCCGGACTAGCCCGCACAGATACGCAGTATTTT. Residues: CASRPGLARTDTQYF.

Only a few counts were recorded for this clonotype. The chain has TRBV20-1 and TRBJ2-2, with TRBD2 as a possible D gene (6 bases). The V gene's germline CDR1 is DFQATT and CDR2 SNEGSKA (reference sequence). The CDR3 spans 16 residues. V lost 3 bases, J lost 1 base, and 15 bases lay in between. CDR3 nucleotides: TGCAGTGCTAGCAGGGACTCCGCCATGAACACCGGGGAGCTGTTTTTT. Encoded protein: CSASRDSAMNTGELFF.

This clonotype was detected a few times. The V gene is TRBV19, the J gene TRBJ1-2; D is unclear. V was cut by 5 bases and J by 8 bases, with 12 bases left in between. The CDR3 runs to 12 residues. Looked up from germline, CDR1 is LNHDA and CDR2 is SQIVND (reference sequence). This CDR3 is CASSEREGGYTF. DNA of the CDR3: TGTGCCAGTAGTGAACGGGAGGGAGGCTACACCTTC. Using reference TRBV19 and TRBJ1-2 for the parts outside the CDR3, the full variable domain is DGGITQSPKYLFRKEGQNVTLSCEQNLNHDAMYWYRQDPGQGLRLIYYSQIVNDFQKGDIAEGYSVSREKKESFPLTVTSAQKNPTAFYLCASSEREGGYTFGSGTRLTVV.

V and J are TRBV9 and TRBJ2-7; weak D call: TRBD2 (6 bases). The V gene's germline CDR1 is SGDLS and CDR2 YYNGEE. There are 13 residues in the CDR3. V lost 3 bases and J 5 bases, leaving 12 bases between the germline ends. This CDR3 is CASSASGLNEQYF. As DNA, the CDR3 is TGTGCCAGCAGCGCATCGGGACTGAACGAGCAGTACTTC.

This clonotype has ten or more counts. The chain combines TRBV28 with TRBJ1-2; D call uncertain. Germline assignment: CDR1 MDHEN and CDR2 SYDVKM. The ends were cut back, 3 bases at V and 6 bases at J, with 11 bases in the middle. The CDR3 loop spans 13 amino acids. Written as DNA, the CDR3 is TGTGCCAGCAGTTTGGTGAAGTTGGATGGCTACACCTTC. Encoded protein: CASSLVKLDGYTF.

This sequence joins TRBV6-1 and TRBJ1-2; D ambiguous. The CDR3 loop spans 14 amino acids. V was clipped by 6 bases and J by 6 bases, with 17 bases between them. The V gene's germline CDR1 is MNHNS and CDR2 SASEGT. The CDR3 DNA follows: TGTGCCAGCAGATTTAGGCGGGTTAGGAATGGCTACACCTTC. Its translation is CASRFRRVRNGYTF.

This clonotype has ten or more counts. The genes are TRBV5-4 and TRBJ1-1; D might be TRBD1 (5 bases). The V end was cut by 0 bases, the J end by 3 bases, with 12 bases between. The CDR3 spans 15 residues. Germline-derived CDR1 and CDR2 are SGHNT and YYREEE (reference sequence). CDR3 DNA: TGTGCCAGCAGCTTGGCGGGGACCACGGACACTGAAGCTTTCTTT. It codes for CASSLAGTTDTEAFF.

The chain recombines TRBV7-9 with TRBJ2-5; 7 bases align to TRBD2. Germline loops: CDR1 SEHNR, CDR2 FQNEAQ (reference sequence). The CDR3 length is 16 residues. The J segment lost 1 base and the V segment lost 5 bases, leaving 10 bases of the junction unmatched. CDR3 sequence: CASSEKREMGQETQYF. The DNA for the CDR3 is TGTGCCAGCAGCGAAAAGCGGGAAATGGGCCAAGAGACCCAGTACTTC.

In this sample, this clonotype turned up many times. The V and J genes are TRBV6-1 and TRBJ2-7; 13 bases fit TRBD2. This CDR3 comprises 16 residues. Trimming removed 6 bases from V and 6 bases from J; junction bases left unmatched: 11. Germline-derived CDR1 and CDR2 are MNHNS and SASEGT. The CDR3 loop reads CASSFGLAGAYGEQYF. The CDR3 nucleotides read TGTGCCAGCAGCTTCGGACTAGCGGGAGCATATGGCGAGCAGTACTTC.

Turning to this clonotype: This may be a read error: a much more frequent sequence differs by one nucleotide. In this CDR3 the conserved last residue, phenylalanine or tryptophan, is missing, so a read error is likely. The chain carries TRBV27 and TRBJ1-6, with 9 bases matching TRBD1. V shed 7 bases and J 8 bases; nucleotides not matched to a gene: 6. This CDR3 contains 14 residues. CDR1 and CDR2 from the germline V gene are MNHEY and SMNVEV (reference sequence). Here the CDR3 DNA reads TGTGCCAGCACCTCCGGGACAGGGTATTCACCCCTCCACTCT. This codes for CASTSGTGYSPLHS.

This clonotype was found a few times. The chain combines TRBV20-1 with TRBJ2-7; 9 nucleotides agree with TRBD1. Germline V gives CDR1 DFQATT, CDR2 SNEGSKA (reference sequence). J was trimmed by 7 bases and V by 3 bases; bases with no gene match: 13. CDR3 length equals 15 residues. DNA for the CDR3: TGCAGTGCTAGGTCGGAGGGACAGGGACGTTGGGAGCAGTACTTC. Protein sequence: CSARSEGQGRWEQYF.